The rows below give T cell receptor beta chains drawn from one sample of a study of OX40 agonist ivuxolimab in advanced cancers. This table comes from immunoSEQ multiplex PCR, and its TCRdb copy is limited to in-frame clones, with some not included. The sample includes 53,000 or so clones, 84% of them seen just once. Here the sequenced sample was CD4+ or CD8+ T cells sorted from blood, taken in a trial of the OX40 agonist ivuxolimab. Source of these receptors: an adult with an advanced solid tumor such as melanoma, head and neck, liver or kidney cancer. The CDR3 runs from the conserved cysteine through the conserved F or W. The order of the fields is D gene, clone size, V gene, J gene, CDR3 DNA, CDR3 protein. A D gene is named only where the DNA matches it firmly. Size is stated for part of the rows, as once, few or many counts, or as a class when the clone is expanded.

-,-,TRBV2,TRBJ2-5,TGTGCCAGCAGTGAACTGCAGGCCCAAGAGACCCAGTACTTC,CASSELQAQETQYF
-,-,TRBV7-2,TRBJ1-1,TGTGCCAGCAGCCCGCACGGGGCAGACCGAACTTTCTTT,CASSPHGADRTFF
-,-,TRBV2,TRBJ2-2,TGTGCCAGCAGTATGCGGCAGGGGTACACCGGGGAGCTGTTTTTT,CASSMRQGYTGELFF
-,few,TRBV5-6,TRBJ2-3,TGTGCCAGCAACCGAGCGGGCAGCACAGATACGCAGTATTTT,CASNRAGSTDTQYF
-,-,TRBV30,TRBJ1-4,TGTGCCTGGAGTCCGGGCCAAGCAACTAATGAAAAACTGTTTTTT,CAWSPGQATNEKLFF
-,-,TRBV4-2,TRBJ2-3,TGTGCCAGCAGCCAACGACGCACAGATACGCAGTATTTT,CASSQRRTDTQYF
-,-,TRBV7-9,TRBJ2-5,TGTGCCAGCAGCTTATGGTCAGCCAGCCAAGAGACCCAGTACTTC,CASSLWSASQETQYF
-,-,TRBV28,TRBJ2-5,TGTGCCAGCTCGAGCCTTGGGGAGACCCAGTACTTC,CASSSLGETQYF
TRBD2,-,TRBV5-8,TRBJ2-7,TGTGCCAGCTTACTAGCGGGAGGTGCCTACGAGCAGTACTTC,CASLLAGGAYEQYF
-,-,TRBV6-6,TRBJ2-5,TGTGCCAGCAGTTACTTCCCAGGGATGAGAGGAGAGACCCAGTACTTC,CASSYFPGMRGETQYF
-,-,TRBV7-2,TRBJ2-2,TGTGCCAGCAGCTTAGTAGGCAGTACTACCGGGGAGCTGTTTTTT,CASSLVGSTTGELFF
-,once,TRBV18,TRBJ1-5,TGTGCCAGCTCCCCGGTGAGGCAGTCTGAGCCCCAGCATTTT,CASSPVRQSEPQHF
TRBD1,-,TRBV14,TRBJ2-1,TGTGCCAGCAGCCAAGGACAGGGGGCATCGCAGTTCTTC,CASSQGQGASQFF
-,-,TRBV5-6,TRBJ2-1,TGTGCCAGCAGCGACCTAGAAAACAATGAGCAGTTCTTC,CASSDLENNEQFF
-,-,TRBV5-6,TRBJ1-4,TGTGCCAGCAGCCCCGGGACACATGAAAAACTGTTTTTT,CASSPGTHEKLFF
-,-,TRBV5-6,TRBJ1-2,TGTGCCAGCAGCCCTGGAGGGGTGCGGTATGGCTACACCTTC,CASSPGGVRYGYTF
-,once,TRBV13,TRBJ1-1,TGTGCCAGCAGCAGGACCACTGAAGCTTTCTTT,CASSRTTEAFF
TRBD1,-,TRBV7-2,TRBJ1-2,TGTGCCAGCAGCTTACACCGACAGGGGTTGGGGGGCTACACCTTC,CASSLHRQGLGGYTF
TRBD1,-,TRBV19,TRBJ2-6,TGTGCCAGTGGGACAGGGGGGGCCTCTGGGGCCAACGTCCTGACTTTC,CASGTGGASGANVLTF
TRBD2,once,TRBV5-4,TRBJ2-1,TGTGCCAGCAGCGACCGGACTAGGGGCAATGAGCAGTTCTTC,CASSDRTRGNEQFF
TRBD2,-,TRBV2,TRBJ2-7,TGTGCCAGCAGTGTGCTGGGACTAATCTCCTACGAGCAGTACTTC,CASSVLGLISYEQYF
TRBD2,once,TRBV7-2,TRBJ2-1,TGTGCCAGCAGCCGACGGACTAGCGGGAGATCCTCCTACAATGAGCAGTTCTTC,CASSRRTSGRSSYNEQFF
-,-,TRBV10-2,TRBJ2-2,TGCGCCAGCAAACGAGGAGGGAACACCGGGGAGCTGTTTTTT,CASKRGGNTGELFF
TRBD1,-,TRBV7-3,TRBJ2-7,TGTGCCAGCAGCCTTATTGTAGAGACAGGGGACTTTTACGAGCAGTACTTC,CASSLIVETGDFYEQYF
TRBD2,-,TRBV19,TRBJ2-7,TGTGCCAGTACCAACTCGGGGGGTACCCACGAGCAGTACTTC,CASTNSGGTHEQYF
-,-,TRBV21-1,TRBJ2-1,TGTGCCAGCAGCGTCGGGACCACGAGAGGCGAGCAGTTCTTC,CASSVGTTRGEQFF
TRBD1,once,TRBV2,TRBJ1-2,TGTGCCAGCAGCGGAGGACAGGGGTATGGCTACACCTTC,CASSGGQGYGYTF
-,once,TRBV19,TRBJ2-5,TGTGCCAGTAGTAGAGAGGGGCAAGAGACCCAGTACTTC,CASSREGQETQYF
TRBD2,-,TRBV19,TRBJ2-1,TGTGCCAGTAGTCCCGGGTGGAGCGGGAGCTTTAAGGATGAGCAGTTCTTC,CASSPGWSGSFKDEQFF
TRBD2,once,TRBV6-4,TRBJ2-5,TGTGCCAGCAGTGGGCTAGCGGGAGTAGTGGAGACCCAGTACTTC,CASSGLAGVVETQYF
TRBD2,-,TRBV7-6,TRBJ2-7,TGTGCCAGCAGCTTACCCGGGGATTCCCTTAGCGGGAGTTACGAGCAGTACTTC,CASSLPGDSLSGSYEQYF
-,-,TRBV2,TRBJ2-1,TGTGCCAGCAGAGTAAATGAGGGCTCCTACAATGAGCAGTTCTTC,CASRVNEGSYNEQFF
TRBD1,-,TRBV4-1,TRBJ1-4,TGCGCCAGCAGCCAGTTACAGGGGGCTAATGAAAAACTGTTTTTT,CASSQLQGANEKLFF
-,once,TRBV2,TRBJ2-3,TGTGCCAGCGGAACGGGATCTAGCACAGATACGCAGTATTTT,CASGTGSSTDTQYF
-,-,TRBV11-1,TRBJ2-5,TGTGCCAGCAGCTTGGGGCCGAGAGAGACCCAGTACTTC,CASSLGPRETQYF
-,few,TRBV30,TRBJ1-6,TGTGCCTCAGCAACAGGAGATAATTCACCCCTCCACTTT,CASATGDNSPLHF
-,-,TRBV7-9,TRBJ2-3,TGTGCCAGCAGCTTAGATGACTCTACGCAGTATTTT,CASSLDDSTQYF
-,-,TRBV5-8,TRBJ1-1,TGTGCCAGCAGCTCGTTGCCGGGACACTTGAACACTGAAGCTTTCTTT,CASSSLPGHLNTEAFF
-,-,TRBV18,TRBJ2-7,TGTGCCAGCTCACCCGCTAGCTCCTACGAGCAGTACTTC,CASSPASSYEQYF
-,once,TRBV5-1,TRBJ1-1,TGCGCCAGCAGCTTTAGAGGGGACGTCGCTTTCTTT,CASSFRGDVAFF
TRBD2,-,TRBV27,TRBJ2-3,TGTGCCAGCAGTTTATTGTCCAGCGGGAGCGCAGATACGCAGTATTTT,CASSLLSSGSADTQYF
TRBD2,-,TRBV7-2,TRBJ2-1,TGTGCCAGCAGCCCAACTAGCGGGAGCTGGGCAAATGAGCAGTTCTTC,CASSPTSGSWANEQFF
TRBD1,-,TRBV30,TRBJ1-2,TGTGCCTGGAGTGTATGGACAGGTACGATCTATGGCTACACCTTC,CAWSVWTGTIYGYTF
TRBD1,-,TRBV5-1,TRBJ1-2,TGCGCCAGCAGCATAACGACAGGGTTTGATGGCTACACCTTC,CASSITTGFDGYTF